The 29 T cell receptor beta chains in this list originate from one sample, sequenced in a study of CD8+ T cells in alopecia areata. Treatment meaning: oral pan-JAK inhibitor, 5-10 mg twice daily. Isolated RNA was reverse transcribed into cDNA used as the sequencing template. Method: immunoSEQ multiplex PCR; TCRdb's copy keeps in-frame clones and lacks some. Here the sample spans about 200,000 clones, 45% to 75% being singletons. Sequencing was performed on CD4+ T cells sorted from blood, taken at week 4, from a patient treated with tofacitinib. The origin of the receptors is a human donor with alopecia areata.

CDR3 loop: CASSPNTGGEETQYF. CDR3 DNA: TGCGCCAGCAGCCCAAACACAGGGGGGGAGGAGACCCAGTACTTC. This chain links TRBV5-1 with TRBJ2-5; a possible D gene is TRBD1 (8 bases). The V gene's germline CDR1 is SGHRS and CDR2 YFSETQ. CDR3 length: 15 amino acids. V was clipped by 4 bases and J by 5 bases, with 18 bases between them.

The V gene is TRBV30, the J gene TRBJ1-2, with TRBD1 as a possible D gene (6 bases). Trimming left V 7 bases short and J 4 bases short, with 22 bases between. The CDR3 runs 15 residues. Per the germline V gene, CDR1 is GTSNPN and CDR2 is SVGIG (reference sequence). CDR3 in DNA: TGTGCCTCCAAAAGGCCCGGGGGCGCAGGCTATGGCTACACCTTC. It encodes CASKRPGGAGYGYTF.

CDR3 coding DNA: TGCAGCGTTGAGATGAACTATGGCTACACCTTC. Its translation is CSVEMNYGYTF. The gene calls are TRBV29-1 and TRBJ1-2; no firm D call. V lost 3 bases, J lost 2 bases, and 4 bases lay in between. CDR1 is SQVTM and CDR2 is ANQGSEA in the germline V gene. The CDR3 loop spans 11 amino acids.

In this sample, this clone turned up a few times. The chain combines TRBV7-2 with TRBJ2-7, with D hard to call. The CDR3 is 11 residues long. Germline loops: CDR1 SGHTA, CDR2 FQGNSA. V shed 5 bases and J shed 6 bases, with 8 bases lying between them. CDR3 protein: CASSLSPEQYF. The DNA of the CDR3 is TGTGCCAGCAGCCTTTCCCCCGAGCAGTACTTC.

This clone has a handful of counts. The chain employs TRBV27 and TRBJ2-2; TRBD1 matches at 7 bases. Germline trimming cut 5 bases from V and 4 bases from J; bases unmatched to any gene: 7. In germline, CDR1 is MNHEY, CDR2 SMNVEV (reference sequence). CDR3 length: 15 amino acids. This CDR3 reads CASSKSTGLTGELFF. CDR3 DNA: TGTGCCAGCAGTAAATCGACAGGGCTCACCGGGGAGCTGTTTTTT.

This chain uses TRBV27 with TRBJ2-5; 10 positions agree with TRBD1. V gave up 5 bases and J gave up 2 bases; unmatched junction bases: 5. Germline V gene lookup returns CDR1 MNHEY and CDR2 SMNVEV (reference sequence). The CDR3 consists of 15 residues. CDR3 DNA: TGTGCCAGCAGTCGTGGACAGGGGGGACAAGAGACCCAGTACTTC. Translation gives CASSRGQGGQETQYF.

The CDR3 bases are TGTGCCAGCAGGTCGGGACTAGCGGGGGGGCAGGAGACCCAGTACTTC. Amino acid sequence: CASRSGLAGGQETQYF. V and J are TRBV5-6 and TRBJ2-5; 16 positions match TRBD2. The CDR3 extends over 16 amino acids. The trim removed 5 bases at V and 5 bases at J, leaving 6 bases unmatched. Looked up from germline, CDR1 is SGHDT and CDR2 is YYEEEE.

The chain employs TRBV30 and TRBJ1-2; D is undetermined. The CDR3 contains 11 residues. Trimming took off 0 bases at V and 6 bases at J, with 5 bases between the two ends. Per the germline V gene, CDR1 is GTSNPN and CDR2 is SVGIG (reference sequence). CDR3 in amino acids: CAWSVMDGYTF. In DNA form, the CDR3 reads TGTGCCTGGAGTGTAATGGATGGCTACACCTTC.

CDR3: CASIPGQGPHNEQFF. The CDR3 region has the DNA TGTGCCAGCATCCCGGGACAGGGACCTCACAATGAGCAGTTCTTC. The genes are TRBV7-2 and TRBJ2-1, with TRBD1 identical over 9 bases. Germline V CDR1 and CDR2: SGHTA, FQGNSA. The CDR3 is 15 amino acids. Trimming took 7 bases from V and 5 from J; bases not matched to a gene: 9.

The chain carries TRBV5-6 and TRBJ2-7; D not resolved. The ends were cut back, 4 bases at V and 5 bases at J, with 10 bases in the middle. Germline assignment: CDR1 SGHDT and CDR2 YYEEEE. The CDR3 has 12 residues. Here the CDR3 reads CASSPRADEQYF. The CDR3 DNA reads TGTGCCAGCAGCCCTCGGGCGGACGAGCAGTACTTC.

This chain joins TRBV5-1 and TRBJ2-5; TRBD1 matches 7 bases. CDR3 length: 14 amino acids. CDR1 and CDR2 from the germline V gene are SGHRS and YFSETQ. V was pared by 3 bases and J by 5 bases, with 7 bases of the junction left unmatched. The CDR3 reads CASSSDRVVETQYF. The CDR3 nucleotides are TGCGCCAGCAGCTCAGACAGGGTTGTGGAGACCCAGTACTTC.

The gene calls are TRBV7-8 and TRBJ1-5; 7 positions match TRBD1. Germline loops: CDR1 SGHVS, CDR2 FQNEAQ. The CDR3 runs to 15 residues. V lost 1 base, J lost 3 bases, and 3 bases stayed unmatched. CDR3 sequence: CASSLGQGPNQPQHF. The DNA for the CDR3 is TGTGCCAGCAGCTTAGGACAGGGCCCCAATCAGCCCCAGCATTTT. Full variable domain (missing parts from reference TRBV7-8 and TRBJ1-5): GAGVSQSPRYKVAKRGQDVALRCDPISGHVSLFWYQQALGQGPEFLTYFQNEAQLDKSGLPSDRFFAERPEGSVSTLKIQRTQQEDSAVYLCASSLGQGPNQPQHFGDGTRLSIL.

This clone was observed a handful of times. The chain carries TRBV28 and TRBJ2-2, with D perhaps TRBD1 or TRBD2 (5 bases each). This CDR3 spans 16 amino acids. Germline V gene data show CDR1 as MDHEN and CDR2 as SYDVKM. Trimming left V 7 bases short and J 0 bases short, with 15 bases between. CDR3 region: CASITPGGSNTGELFF. The CDR3 DNA sequence: TGTGCCAGCATCACTCCTGGGGGATCGAACACCGGGGAGCTGTTTTTT.

The chain combines TRBV29-1 with TRBJ2-7, with D possibly being TRBD1 or TRBD2 (5 bases each). From germline, CDR1 is SQVTM and CDR2 ANQGSEA. The CDR3 loop spans 14 amino acids. Trimming took 8 bases from V and 3 from J, leaving 20 bases between them. CDR3 nucleotides: TGCAGCCTCCCGGGACGTCGTACCCACTACGAGCAGTACTTC. Translated: CSLPGRRTHYEQYF.

CDR3 in amino acids: CAWSVQVRGIRGYTF. In DNA form, the CDR3 reads TGTGCCTGGAGTGTACAGGTCAGGGGAATTCGTGGCTACACCTTC. V is TRBV30 and J is TRBJ1-2, with D possibly being TRBD1 (6 bases). This CDR3 contains 15 residues. V was clipped by 0 bases and J by 7 bases, with 18 bases between them. Per germline, CDR1 GTSNPN and CDR2 SVGIG (reference sequence).

This rearrangement joins TRBV10-2 to TRBJ1-2, with D uncertain. The CDR3 has 13 residues. The ends were cut back, 2 bases at V and 0 bases at J, with 4 bases in the middle. CDR1 and CDR2 from the germline V gene are WSHSY and SAAADI. The CDR3 protein is CASSEAANYGYTF. As DNA, the CDR3 is TGCGCCAGCAGTGAGGCAGCTAACTATGGCTACACCTTC.

V and J are TRBV2 and TRBJ1-1; D perhaps matches TRBD1 (6 bases). Per the germline V gene, CDR1 is SNHLY and CDR2 is FYNNEI. Trimming removed 6 bases from V and 3 bases from J, with 14 bases in between. This CDR3 region has 14 residues. CDR3: CASSEQGHYTEAFF. The CDR3 DNA reads TGTGCCAGCAGCGAACAGGGCCATTACACTGAAGCTTTCTTT.

The genes are TRBV2 and TRBJ2-3; D may be TRBD1 (5 bases). This CDR3 is 15 amino acids long. Germline CDR1 reads SNHLY; CDR2 reads FYNNEI. Between the trimmed V and J ends, which lost 7 bases and 4 bases, there was a span of 18 bases. The CDR3 nucleotides are TGTGCCAGCACCAGTTGGGGCCAAAGCGCAGATACGCAGTATTTT. Translating it yields CASTSWGQSADTQYF.

The gene calls are TRBV20-1 and TRBJ1-1; D unclear. Trimming removed 3 bases from V and 6 bases from J, with 8 bases in between. The CDR3 contains 11 residues. Germline V gives CDR1 DFQATT, CDR2 SNEGSKA (reference sequence). The CDR3 nucleotides are TGCAGTGCTAGTTTCGGCTCTGAAGCTTTCTTT. Amino acids: CSASFGSEAFF.

This clone was counted only a few times. V and J are TRBV6-6 and TRBJ2-2; 7 nucleotides agree with TRBD2. The CDR3 loop spans 14 amino acids. V lost 5 bases and J lost 2; bases outside the gene matches: 2. Germline CDR1 reads MNHNY; CDR2 reads SVGAGI (reference sequence). The CDR3 sequence is CASSRDYNTGELFF. CDR3 DNA: TGTGCCAGCAGTCGGGACTACAACACCGGGGAGCTGTTTTTT.

CDR3 sequence: CSVEKGTGAYEQYF. In DNA form, the CDR3 reads TGCAGCGTTGAAAAAGGGACAGGGGCCTACGAGCAGTACTTC. This sequence joins TRBV29-1 and TRBJ2-7; 10 positions match TRBD1. The V gene end was trimmed by 2 bases and the J gene end by 2 bases; junction bases not matched to a gene: 3. Germline V CDR1 and CDR2: SQVTM, ANQGSEA. This CDR3 is 14 amino acids long.

This clone was picked up a small number of times. V is TRBV27 and J is TRBJ1-5; D is undetermined. Trimming removed 7 bases from V and 3 bases from J, with 10 bases in between. This CDR3 is 13 amino acids long. Per the germline V gene, CDR1 is MNHEY and CDR2 is SMNVEV (reference sequence). This CDR3 is CASKLDFNQPQHF. The CDR3 DNA is TGTGCCAGCAAGTTAGATTTCAATCAGCCCCAGCATTTT.

V and J are TRBV7-9 and TRBJ2-2; maybe TRBD1 (6 bases). Germline V gene lookup returns CDR1 SEHNR and CDR2 FQNEAQ (reference sequence). The length of the CDR3 is 15 residues. Deletions cut 2 bases from V and 4 bases from J, with 11 bases between. The CDR3, as DNA: TGTGCCAGCAGCTTATGGGACACCGGCACCGGGGAGCTGTTTTTT. Translating it yields CASSLWDTGTGELFF.

This chain connects TRBV30 to TRBJ1-2; possibly TRBD1 for D (5 bases). Germline V gene lookup returns CDR1 GTSNPN and CDR2 SVGIG (reference sequence). V dropped 8 bases and J dropped 7 bases, with 14 bases sitting between them. The CDR3 has 11 residues. DNA of the CDR3: TGTGCCGAGGTAGGGGCGGGTGGCTACACCTTC. This sequence encodes CAEVGAGGYTF.

This clone was counted between two and nine times. The chain uses TRBV18 and TRBJ1-1; possible D gene TRBD1, 5 bases. Germline values: CDR1 KGHSH, CDR2 LQKENI. The CDR3 contains 13 residues. The V end was cut by 7 bases, the J end by 7 bases, with 16 bases between. CDR3 region: CASYKTGSDEAFF. Here the CDR3 DNA reads TGTGCCAGCTATAAAACAGGTTCTGATGAAGCTTTCTTT.

The chain employs TRBV5-1 and TRBJ1-1; D is possibly TRBD1 (5 bases). V lost 4 bases, J lost 1 base, and 17 bases lay in between. The germline gives CDR1 SGHRS, CDR2 YFSETQ. This CDR3 has 16 residues. The CDR3 region has the DNA TGCGCCAGCAGCCCCGGGGACTTCGTCACGAACACTGAAGCTTTCTTT. The encoded protein is CASSPGDFVTNTEAFF. Filled out from reference TRBV5-1 and TRBJ1-1, the complete variable domain reads KAGVTQTPRYLIKTRGQQVTLSCSPISGHRSVSWYQQTPGQGLQFLFEYFSETQRNKGNFPGRFSGRQFSNSRSEMNVSTLELGDSALYLCASSPGDFVTNTEAFFGQGTRLTVV.

V usage is TRBV27 and J usage is TRBJ2-2, with 8 positions matching TRBD2. The V gene end was trimmed by 5 bases and the J gene end by 1 base; junction bases not matched to a gene: 9. Germline V gene data show CDR1 as MNHEY and CDR2 as SMNVEV (reference sequence). There are 17 residues in the CDR3. The chain's CDR3 is CASSGVGAGGNTGELFF. The CDR3 DNA follows: TGTGCCAGCAGTGGGGTAGGGGCGGGGGGGAACACCGGGGAGCTGTTTTTT.

The chain combines TRBV30 with TRBJ1-5; possibly TRBD1 for D (6 bases). CDR3 size: 17 residues. Looked up from germline, CDR1 is GTSNPN and CDR2 is SVGIG (reference sequence). Trimming took 2 bases from V and 0 from J, leaving 17 bases between them. The CDR3 spells CAWSLDRTDHSNQPQHF. For the CDR3, the DNA is TGTGCCTGGAGTTTAGACCGGACAGATCATAGCAATCAGCCCCAGCATTTT.

This chain connects TRBV6-1 to TRBJ1-2; tentative D call: TRBD1 (6 bases). Germline CDR1 and CDR2: MNHNS and SASEGT. The CDR3 is made up of 13 amino acids. V lost 3 bases and J lost 4, with 9 bases in between. The CDR3 DNA follows: TGTGCCAGCAGTGACAGGGGCCCCTATGGCTACACCTTC. Its protein product is CASSDRGPYGYTF.